This is a list of T cell receptor beta chains from one sample in a study of shared clonotypes between healthy human individuals. The assay was immunoSEQ multiplex PCR, and TCRdb's table has in-frame clones only and misses some. The sample has about 960,000 clones, over 75% seen once. Material: memory CD4+ T cells sorted from blood. The receptors originated from a man younger than 35 in good health. Each CDR3 is given with its conserved first and last residue. D genes are given only for firm matches. Expanded clones are given a class, and other clones once, few, many or no size at all.

CDR3	DNA	J	length	V	size	D
CASSLGGGASEAFF	TGTGCCAGCAGCTTAGGGGGAGGGGCCAGTGAAGCTTTCTTT	TRBJ1-1	14	TRBV7-8	.	.
CATSTNPGLSFNYGYTF	TGTGCCACCAGCACCAACCCGGGACTCTCCTTTAACTATGGCTACACCTTC	TRBJ1-2	17	TRBV15	.	.
CASSSQLVTSTDTQYF	TGTGCCAGCAGCTCCCAACTAGTAACTAGCACAGATACGCAGTATTTT	TRBJ2-3	16	TRBV11-2	.	.
CASSLGLRRDNEQFF	TGTGCCAGCAGCTTGGGACTTAGGCGGGACAATGAGCAGTTCTTC	TRBJ2-1	15	TRBV5-6	.	.
CASSRVSNYGYTF	TGTGCCAGCAGCAGGGTTTCTAACTATGGCTACACCTTC	TRBJ1-2	13	TRBV9	once	.
CASRPGLAGVSPLHF	TGTGCCAGCAGACCCGGGTTGGCAGGGGTTTCACCCCTCCACTTT	TRBJ1-6	15	TRBV28	.	.
CASSLSLAGPQETQYF	TGCGCCAGCAGCTTGAGCCTAGCGGGTCCTCAAGAGACCCAGTACTTC	TRBJ2-5	16	TRBV5-1	.	TRBD2
CAIKGINTGELFF	TGTGCCATCAAAGGCATCAACACCGGGGAGCTGTTTTTT	TRBJ2-2	13	TRBV10-3	few	.
CSVEVGGYVTYEAYF	TGCAGCGTTGAAGTTGGGGGCTACGTCACCTACGAGGCGTACTTC	TRBJ2-7	15	TRBV29-1	.	.
CASSLGPRAGTGYTDTQYF	TGCGCCAGCAGCTTGGGACCCAGGGCAGGGACCGGATACACAGATACGCAGTATTTT	TRBJ2-3	19	TRBV5-1	.	.
CASSPNRYYEQYF	TGTGCCAGCTCACCTAACAGATACTACGAGCAGTACTTC	TRBJ2-7	13	TRBV18	.	.
CASSRRSSTETQYF	TGTGCCAGCAGTCGCCGGAGTAGCACAGAGACCCAGTACTTC	TRBJ2-5	14	TRBV6-6	.	.
CASSLATASYTF	TGTGCCAGCAGCTTAGCCACGGCGAGCTACACCTTC	TRBJ1-2	12	TRBV11-2	.	.
CASTGLNTGELFF	TGTGCCAGTACCGGACTTAACACCGGGGAGCTGTTTTTT	TRBJ2-2	13	TRBV18	.	.
CASSEQGARTGELFF	TGTGCCAGCAGTGAACAGGGGGCGCGGACCGGGGAGCTGTTTTTT	TRBJ2-2	15	TRBV6-1	.	TRBD1
CASTVGTSGIYNEQFF	TGTGCCAGTACCGTCGGGACTAGCGGGATATACAATGAGCAGTTCTTC	TRBJ2-1	16	TRBV19	.	TRBD2
CATNTRGRTGELFF	TGTGCCACTAACACAAGAGGTCGCACCGGGGAGCTGTTTTTT	TRBJ2-2	14	TRBV6-1	.	.
CASSPPDRVRTQYF	TGTGCCAGCTCACCACCCGACAGGGTTAGGACCCAGTACTTC	TRBJ2-5	14	TRBV18	.	TRBD1
CASSYSVYEQYF	TGTGCCAGCAGTTACTCGGTCTACGAGCAGTACTTC	TRBJ2-7	12	TRBV6-6	once	.
CASSQSWGDQPQHF	TGCGCCAGCAGTCAATCTTGGGGGGATCAGCCCCAGCATTTT	TRBJ1-5	14	TRBV23-1	few	.
CASSSPGGGGETQYF	TGTGCCAGCAGTTCCCCTGGAGGGGGTGGAGAGACCCAGTACTTC	TRBJ2-5	15	TRBV27	few	.
CSVEDKSGNTGELFF	TGCAGCGTTGAAGATAAGTCAGGGAACACCGGGGAGCTGTTTTTT	TRBJ2-2	15	TRBV29-1	once	.
CAISETGPNSPLHF	TGTGCCATCAGTGAGACAGGGCCTAATTCACCCCTCCACTTT	TRBJ1-6	14	TRBV10-3	.	.
CASRRDRASYEQYF	TGTGCCAGCAGAAGAGACAGGGCCTCCTACGAGCAGTACTTC	TRBJ2-7	14	TRBV7-8	.	TRBD1
CASSHRDGEQYF	TGTGCCAGCAGCCACAGGGACGGCGAGCAGTACTTC	TRBJ2-7	12	TRBV14	.	.
CASSLEGQSGNTIYF	TGCGCCAGCAGCTTAGAGGGGCAGTCGGGAAACACCATATATTTT	TRBJ1-3	15	TRBV5-1	.	.
CASSIGQGGEQYF	TGTGCCAGTAGTATCGGACAGGGGGGCGAGCAGTACTTC	TRBJ2-7	13	TRBV19	few	TRBD1
CASSPTRDWNTEAFF	TGTGCCAGCAGTCCCACAAGGGACTGGAACACTGAAGCTTTCTTT	TRBJ1-1	15	TRBV28	.	.
CASSLAGGEGYTF	TGTGCCAGCAGCTTAGCAGGGGGCGAAGGCTACACCTTC	TRBJ1-2	13	TRBV7-6	.	TRBD1
CASSLSATSYNEQFF	TGCGCCAGCAGCTTAAGCGCAACTAGCTACAATGAGCAGTTCTTC	TRBJ2-1	15	TRBV5-1	.	.
CASSLVAASGGETQYF	TGTGCCAGCAGCTTGGTTGCGGCTAGCGGGGGAGAGACCCAGTACTTC	TRBJ2-5	16	TRBV5-6	.	TRBD2
CASSRGAGGTGSTDTQYF	TGTGCCAGCAGCCGAGGGGCAGGAGGGACTGGAAGCACAGATACGCAGTATTTT	TRBJ2-3	18	TRBV7-6	.	.
CASSPLTSNYGYTF	TGTGCCAGCTCACCACTCACTTCTAACTATGGCTACACCTTC	TRBJ1-2	14	TRBV18	.	.
CAIRDRIMYEQYF	TGTGCCATCAGGGACAGAATAATGTACGAGCAGTACTTC	TRBJ2-7	13	TRBV10-3	.	.
CASSQARTSDETQYF	TGCGCCAGCAGCCAAGCCCGGACTAGCGACGAGACCCAGTACTTC	TRBJ2-5	15	TRBV4-1	.	TRBD2
CASSIRTRYTF	TGTGCCAGCAGTATCCGGACACGCTACACCTTC	TRBJ1-2	11	TRBV25-1	.	.
CASTYGAGINTEAFF	TGTGCCAGCACCTACGGCGCGGGGATAAACACTGAAGCTTTCTTT	TRBJ1-1	15	TRBV28	once	.
CAIKKGSYEQYF	TGTGCCATCAAAAAAGGGTCCTACGAGCAGTACTTC	TRBJ2-7	12	TRBV10-3	.	.
CASSYSTSGKNEQYF	TGTGCCAGCAGTTACTCAACTAGCGGGAAGAACGAGCAGTACTTC	TRBJ2-7	15	TRBV6-6	few	TRBD2
CASSVQGLLYNEQFF	TGTGCCAGCAGCGTACAGGGACTGTTATACAATGAGCAGTTCTTC	TRBJ2-1	15	TRBV9	many	.